Sequencing of this T cell receptor (beta chain) was carried out in a study of CD8 T cells in ankylosing spondylitis. Study-level findings and limits: Some motif variants were previously reported in reactive arthritis synovial fluid and blood. Reportedly, matched ankylosing spondylitis synovial fluid was significantly enriched for disease-linked clones. With a CD8+ phenotype, disease-linked clones were relatively rare in peripheral blood.

This clonotype was counted at least ten times. Its specificity is unknown. TCRdb itself ran the 5' RACE reads through MiXCR, one entry per CDR3 protein. The sample lists 350,000 or so distinct CDR3 sequences, roughly 10% seen once, with 9.1% in the top ten. The CDR3 consists of 16 residues. The V segment lost 5 bases and the J segment 1 base; nucleotides outside the gene matches: 12. Looked up from germline, CDR1 is DFQATT and CDR2 is SNEGSKA (reference sequence). The sequenced sample consisted of blood, either unsorted or a sorted T cell fraction (not recorded which). The V call is TRBV20-1, the J call TRBJ2-3, with 7 bases identical to TRBD1. The TCR was taken from a female donor with ankylosing spondylitis or in good health (not recorded which). The DNA of the CDR3 is TGCAGTGCTTCCCCCCGGACAGGCCGTGGCACAGATACGCAGTATTTT. Translation: CSASPRTGRGTDTQYF.